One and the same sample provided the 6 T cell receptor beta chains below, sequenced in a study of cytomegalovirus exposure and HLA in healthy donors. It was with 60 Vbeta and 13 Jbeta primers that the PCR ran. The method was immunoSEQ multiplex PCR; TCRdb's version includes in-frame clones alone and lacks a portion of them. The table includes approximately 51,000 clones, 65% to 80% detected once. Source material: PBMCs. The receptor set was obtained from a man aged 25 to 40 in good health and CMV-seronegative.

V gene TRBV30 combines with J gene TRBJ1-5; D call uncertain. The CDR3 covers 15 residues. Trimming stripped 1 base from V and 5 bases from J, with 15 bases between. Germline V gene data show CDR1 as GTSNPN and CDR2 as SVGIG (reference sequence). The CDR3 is CAWSATSHTDQPQHF. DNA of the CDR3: TGTGCCTGGAGTGCAACCTCCCATACAGATCAGCCCCAGCATTTT.

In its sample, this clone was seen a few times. CDR3 in DNA: TGCGCCAGCAGCCTAACAGGGACGGTCTCCTACGAGCAGTACTTC. Translated, it gives CASSLTGTVSYEQYF. This sequence joins TRBV5-1 and TRBJ2-7; the D gene is possibly TRBD1 (6 bases). Germline V gene sequence: CDR1 SGHRS, CDR2 YFSETQ. There are 15 residues in the CDR3. V lost 4 bases, J lost 0 bases, and 14 bases lay in between.

As DNA, the CDR3 is TGTGCCAGCAGCTTGGGCGGCGGGAGCTACAATGAGCAGTTCTTC. Protein: CASSLGGGSYNEQFF. This chain connects TRBV5-4 to TRBJ2-1; 7 bases match TRBD2. Trimming removed 0 bases from V and 3 bases from J; junction bases left unmatched: 3. The CDR3 sequence is 15 residues long. The germline CDR1 and CDR2 sequences are SGHNT and YYREEE (reference sequence).

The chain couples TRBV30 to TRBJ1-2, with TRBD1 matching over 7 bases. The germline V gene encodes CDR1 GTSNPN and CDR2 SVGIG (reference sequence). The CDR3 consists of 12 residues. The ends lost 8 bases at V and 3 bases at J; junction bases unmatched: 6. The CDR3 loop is CAGTGTDYGYTF. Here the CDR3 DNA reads TGTGCCGGAACCGGGACAGACTATGGCTACACCTTC.

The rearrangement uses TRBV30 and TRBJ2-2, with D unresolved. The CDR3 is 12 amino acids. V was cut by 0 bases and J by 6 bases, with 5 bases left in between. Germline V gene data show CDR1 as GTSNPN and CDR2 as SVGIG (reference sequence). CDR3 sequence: CAWSVQPGELFF. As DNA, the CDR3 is TGTGCCTGGAGTGTACAACCCGGGGAGCTGTTTTTT.

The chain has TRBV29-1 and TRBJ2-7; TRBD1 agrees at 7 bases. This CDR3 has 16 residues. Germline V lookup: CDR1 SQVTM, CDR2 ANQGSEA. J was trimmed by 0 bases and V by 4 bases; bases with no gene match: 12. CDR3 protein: CSVVETGNPFSYEQYF. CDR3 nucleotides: TGCAGCGTTGTTGAGACAGGGAATCCCTTCTCCTACGAGCAGTACTTC.